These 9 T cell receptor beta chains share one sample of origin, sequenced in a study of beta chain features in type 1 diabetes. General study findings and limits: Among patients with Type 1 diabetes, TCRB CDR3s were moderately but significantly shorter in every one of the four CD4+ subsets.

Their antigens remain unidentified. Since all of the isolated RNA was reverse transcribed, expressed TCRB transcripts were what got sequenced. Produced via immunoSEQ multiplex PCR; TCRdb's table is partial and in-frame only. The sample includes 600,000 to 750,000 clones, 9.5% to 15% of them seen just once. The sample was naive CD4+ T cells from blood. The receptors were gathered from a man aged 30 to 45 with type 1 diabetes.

The CDR3 is CASSISGTQYF. For the CDR3, the DNA is TGTGCCAGCAGCATATCCGGGACCCAGTACTTC. The chain uses TRBV5-6 and TRBJ2-5; D is ambiguous. Trimming left V 4 bases short and J 7 bases short, with 8 bases between. This CDR3 has 11 amino acids. CDR1 SGHDT and CDR2 YYEEEE come from the germline V gene. Filled out from reference TRBV5-6 and TRBJ2-5, the complete variable domain reads DAGVTQSPTHLIKTRGQQVTLRCSPKSGHDTVSWYQQALGQGPQFIFQYYEEEERQRGNFPDRFSGHQFPNYSSELNVNALLLGDSALYLCASSISGTQYFGPGTRLLVL.

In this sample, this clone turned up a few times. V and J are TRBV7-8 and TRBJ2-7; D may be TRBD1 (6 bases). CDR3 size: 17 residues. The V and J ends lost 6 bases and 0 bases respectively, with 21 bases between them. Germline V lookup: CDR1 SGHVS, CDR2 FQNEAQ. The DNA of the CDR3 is TGTGCCAGCAGTAAACAGTCGTGGATACAGGGCTCCTACGAGCAGTACTTC. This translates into CASSKQSWIQGSYEQYF.

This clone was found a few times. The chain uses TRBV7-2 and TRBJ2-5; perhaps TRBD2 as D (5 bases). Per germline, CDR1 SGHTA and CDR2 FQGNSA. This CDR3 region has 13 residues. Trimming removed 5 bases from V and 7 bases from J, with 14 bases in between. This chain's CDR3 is CASSVDLAGTQYF. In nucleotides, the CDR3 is TGTGCCAGCAGCGTCGACCTGGCGGGGACCCAGTACTTC.

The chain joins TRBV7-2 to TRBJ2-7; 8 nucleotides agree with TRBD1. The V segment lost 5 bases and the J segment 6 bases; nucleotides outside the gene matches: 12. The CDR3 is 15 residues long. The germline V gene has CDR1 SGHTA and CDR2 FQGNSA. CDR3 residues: CASSAQRLQGGEQYF. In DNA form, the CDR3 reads TGTGCCAGCAGCGCACAGAGGTTACAGGGGGGCGAGCAGTACTTC.

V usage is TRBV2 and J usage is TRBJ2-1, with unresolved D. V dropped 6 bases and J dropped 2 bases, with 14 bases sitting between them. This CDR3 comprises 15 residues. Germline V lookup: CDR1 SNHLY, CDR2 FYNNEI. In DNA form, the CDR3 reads TGTGCCAGCAGGATGGGATCGCCGGCCTACAATGAGCAGTTCTTC. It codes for CASRMGSPAYNEQFF.

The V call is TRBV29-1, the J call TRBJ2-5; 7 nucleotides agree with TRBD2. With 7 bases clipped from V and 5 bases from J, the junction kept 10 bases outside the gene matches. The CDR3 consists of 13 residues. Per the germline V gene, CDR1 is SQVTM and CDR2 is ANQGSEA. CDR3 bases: TGCAGCGCAGCGGGACCCCTCGGGGAGACCCAGTACTTC. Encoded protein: CSAAGPLGETQYF.

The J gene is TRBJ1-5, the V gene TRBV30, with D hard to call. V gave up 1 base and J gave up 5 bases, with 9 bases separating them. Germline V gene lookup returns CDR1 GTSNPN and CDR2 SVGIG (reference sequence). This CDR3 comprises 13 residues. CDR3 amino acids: CAWSDREDQPQHF. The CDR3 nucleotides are TGTGCCTGGAGTGACCGGGAGGATCAGCCCCAGCATTTT.

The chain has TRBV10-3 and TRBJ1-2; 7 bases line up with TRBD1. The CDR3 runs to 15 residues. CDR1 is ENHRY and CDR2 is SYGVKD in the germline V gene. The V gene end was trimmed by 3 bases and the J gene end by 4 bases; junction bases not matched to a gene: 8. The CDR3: CAISERQGRRYGYTF. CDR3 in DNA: TGTGCCATCAGTGAAAGACAGGGAAGGCGCTATGGCTACACCTTC.

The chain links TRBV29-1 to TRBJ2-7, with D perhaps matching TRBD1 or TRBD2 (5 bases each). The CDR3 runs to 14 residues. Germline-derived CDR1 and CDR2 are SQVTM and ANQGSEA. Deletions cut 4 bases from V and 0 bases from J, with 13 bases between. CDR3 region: CSVAGAGLSYEQYF. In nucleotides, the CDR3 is TGCAGCGTTGCCGGGGCAGGCCTCTCCTACGAGCAGTACTTC.